This TCR beta chain was recovered during a study of OX40 agonist ivuxolimab in advanced cancers. Study-wide context: An agonistic human IgG2 monoclonal antibody against OX40 (CD134) was given.

The protocol was immunoSEQ multiplex PCR, while the TCRdb copy is restricted to in-frame clones and leaves out a portion. The sample lists 15,000 to 20,000 clones; roughly 80% were seen once. The V gene end was trimmed by 5 bases and the J gene end by 3 bases; junction bases not matched to a gene: 3. Per the germline V gene, CDR1 is MDHEN and CDR2 is SYDVKM. The CDR3 sequence is 15 residues long. Findings and limits, study-wide: Some of the lowest clonal expansion was seen in partial responders at 0.1-3.0 mg/kg.

As concerns this clone: Its antigen is unknown.

V and J are TRBV28 and TRBJ2-2; 10 bases map to TRBD1. The receptor comes from an adult with an advanced solid tumor such as melanoma, head and neck, liver or kidney cancer. Sequenced material: CD4+ or CD8+ T cells sorted from blood, taken in a trial of the OX40 agonist ivuxolimab. The CDR3 region is CASSTGTGDTGELFF. The CDR3 nucleotides are TGTGCCAGCAGTACCGGGACAGGGGACACCGGGGAGCTGTTTTTT.